The clone carrying this T cell receptor (beta chain) was observed a handful of times. What it recognizes is unknown. The CDR3 consists of 15 residues. V gave up 10 bases and J gave up 0 bases; unmatched junction bases: 8. Germline V CDR1 and CDR2: ENHRY, SYGVKD. The sample is drawn from a study of T-cell reconstitution after alpha-beta-depleted transplantation in children. Study results and caveats: It was surviving recipient T cells and thymic progenitors that gave some patients high TCRbeta diversity at day 60.

Library preparation (for TCRbeta) was performed with unique molecular identifiers. TCRdb redid the calling of the PCR reads with MiXCR, one entry per CDR3 protein. The sample has 450,000 to 700,000 distinct CDR3 sequences; over 20% are singletons. Sequenced here: PBMCs, sampled before TCRalphabeta/CD19-depleted stem cell transplant. This TCR came from a boy younger than two with Wiskott-Aldrich syndrome, due to receive a stem cell transplant. The J gene is TRBJ2-1, the V gene TRBV10-3; 8 bases fit TRBD1. The CDR3 DNA reads as TGTGCCAGTTGGGACAGGCAGAGCTCCTACAATGAGCAGTTCTTC. It encodes CASWDRQSSYNEQFF.